The 27 T cell receptor beta chains in this list originate from one sample, sequenced in a study of T cells in localized non-small cell lung cancer. TCRdb's table, derived via immunoSEQ multiplex PCR, lists solely in-frame clones and lacks some. The top ten hold less than 35% of the sample, which has 35,000 to 45,000 clones, about 76% seen once. The sample in question was PBMCs, obtained before any cancer treatment. The receptor set was obtained from a woman aged 40 to 75 with stage II squamous cell lung carcinoma.

The CDR3 DNA reads as TGCGCCAGCAGCCAATACCTCGGTCCCCTCCCCTACGAGCAGTACTTC. This sequence encodes CASSQYLGPLPYEQYF. The chain combines TRBV4-1 with TRBJ2-7; D gene unclear. The germline V gene encodes CDR1 MGHRA and CDR2 YSYEKL. The CDR3 length is 16 residues. Trimming stripped 2 bases from V and 2 bases from J, with 16 bases between.

This clone was counted between two and nine times. The CDR3 is CASSELSSGNTIYF. In nucleotides, the CDR3 is TGTGCCAGCAGTGAACTTAGCTCTGGAAACACCATATATTTT. The chain combines TRBV2 with TRBJ1-3; the D is unclear. This CDR3 region has 14 residues. V lost 2 bases, J lost 0 bases, and 5 bases lay in between. Germline loops: CDR1 SNHLY, CDR2 FYNNEI.

The V gene is TRBV5-1, the J gene TRBJ2-3, with D uncertain. The CDR3 runs 14 residues. The ends were cut back, 4 bases at V and 1 base at J, with 10 bases in the middle. Germline CDR1 and CDR2: SGHRS and YFSETQ. This chain's CDR3 is CASSRVGGTDTQYF. CDR3 in DNA: TGCGCCAGCAGCCGAGTAGGCGGCACAGATACGCAGTATTTT.

V and J are TRBV5-4 and TRBJ2-1; no firm D call. In germline, CDR1 is SGHNT, CDR2 YYREEE (reference sequence). Trimming took 4 bases from V and 7 from J, leaving 18 bases between them. The CDR3 is 15 residues long. Here the CDR3 reads CASSDPRTIQNEQFF. In DNA, the CDR3 is TGTGCCAGCAGCGACCCGAGGACGATACAAAATGAGCAGTTCTTC.

This clone was counted a few times. In DNA, the CDR3 is TGTGCCAGTACGTTGGGCTGGTATTCACCCCTCCACTTT. Its protein product is CASTLGWYSPLHF. The chain has TRBV19 and TRBJ1-6; D is undetermined. This CDR3 has 13 amino acids. Germline assignment: CDR1 LNHDA and CDR2 SQIVND (reference sequence). Trimming removed 7 bases from V and 8 bases from J, with 12 bases in between.

The genes are TRBV7-9 and TRBJ1-2; D unclear. This CDR3 is 14 amino acids long. With 1 base removed from V and 2 bases from J, the gap between germline ends came to 8 bases. Germline CDR1 is SEHNR and CDR2 is FQNEAQ (reference sequence). CDR3 nucleotides: TGTGCCAGCAGCTTAGTCGAGGAGAACTATGGCTACACCTTC. This sequence encodes CASSLVEENYGYTF.

The chain recombines TRBV27 with TRBJ1-3, with 7 bases fitting TRBD1. This CDR3 has 15 residues. The germline V gene has CDR1 MNHEY and CDR2 SMNVEV (reference sequence). Losses at the gene ends were 4 bases for V and 2 bases for J; bases not matched to a gene: 5. The CDR3 protein is CASSSYRGPGNTIYF. The DNA for the CDR3 is TGTGCCAGCAGTTCGTATAGGGGGCCTGGAAACACCATATATTTT.

The chain couples TRBV5-4 to TRBJ1-3; no clear D gene. The CDR3 has 14 amino acids. The V end was cut by 4 bases, the J end by 1 base, with 9 bases between. CDR1 is SGHNT, CDR2 YYREEE, per germline (reference sequence). The CDR3 reads CASSPSVSGNTIYF. In nucleotides, the CDR3 is TGTGCCAGCAGCCCGTCAGTGTCTGGAAACACCATATATTTT. Full variable domain (missing parts from reference TRBV5-4 and TRBJ1-3): ETGVTQSPTHLIKTRGQQVTLRCSSQSGHNTVSWYQQALGQGPQFIFQYYREEENGRGNFPPRFSGLQFPNYSSELNVNALELDDSALYLCASSPSVSGNTIYFGEGSWLTVV.

J is TRBJ1-4 and V is TRBV29-1, with D maybe TRBD1 (5 bases). The V end was cut by 6 bases, the J end by 1 base, with 9 bases between. CDR1 is SQVTM and CDR2 is ANQGSEA in the germline V gene. The CDR3 runs 13 residues. The CDR3 here is CSVRDGTNEKLFF. Here the CDR3 DNA reads TGCAGCGTGAGGGACGGAACTAATGAAAAACTGTTTTTT.

The J gene is TRBJ2-1, the V gene TRBV29-1, with TRBD2 identical over 9 bases. Per the germline V gene, CDR1 is SQVTM and CDR2 is ANQGSEA. The CDR3 runs to 14 residues. V lost 3 bases, J lost 7 bases, and 7 bases stayed unmatched. The CDR3 region is CSVEGLASRNEQFF. Here the CDR3 DNA reads TGCAGCGTTGAGGGACTAGCATCACGGAATGAGCAGTTCTTC.

The chain carries TRBV7-9 and TRBJ2-7; TRBD1 matches 8 bases. Per germline, CDR1 SEHNR and CDR2 FQNEAQ (reference sequence). The CDR3 loop spans 16 amino acids. Trimming took 0 bases from V and 5 from J; bases not matched to a gene: 9. The CDR3 sequence: CASSLALGQGANEQYF. In DNA, the CDR3 is TGTGCCAGCAGCTTAGCGCTTGGGCAGGGGGCCAACGAGCAGTACTTC.

The CDR3 nucleotides are TGTGCCAGTAGTATTCAGGCCGGCCCCTATGAGCAGTTCTTC. Translation: CASSIQAGPYEQFF. The V call is TRBV19, the J call TRBJ2-1; D gene uncertain. In germline, CDR1 is LNHDA, CDR2 SQIVND (reference sequence). The V end lost 3 bases, the J end lost 8 bases, and 14 bases lay between the germline ends. The length of the CDR3 is 14 residues.

The chain has TRBV5-1 and TRBJ1-1; D is undetermined. Looked up from germline, CDR1 is SGHRS and CDR2 is YFSETQ. The CDR3 length is 14 residues. V was trimmed by 2 bases and J by 1 base, leaving 9 bases between them. This CDR3 reads CASSFTRTNTEAFF. The CDR3 bases are TGCGCCAGCAGCTTCACCCGCACGAACACTGAAGCTTTCTTT.

The rearrangement uses TRBV27 and TRBJ2-6; D perhaps matches TRBD1 (6 bases). Germline CDR1 and CDR2: MNHEY and SMNVEV (reference sequence). V gave up 8 bases and J gave up 3 bases, with 17 bases separating them. The CDR3 has 16 residues. The CDR3 DNA is TGTGCCAGCTCGCCACTCGCAGGGGTTGGGGCCAACGTCCTGACTTTC. Its translation: CASSPLAGVGANVLTF. Full variable domain (remainder filled in from reference TRBV27 and TRBJ2-6): EAQVTQNPRYLITVTGKKLTVTCSQNMNHEYMSWYRQDPGLGLRQIYYSMNVEVTDKGDVPEGYKVSRKEKRNFPLILESPSPNQTSLYFCASSPLAGVGANVLTFGAGSRLTVL.

V is TRBV27 and J is TRBJ1-4; weak D call: TRBD1 (6 bases). The CDR3 extends over 20 amino acids. Germline V lookup: CDR1 MNHEY, CDR2 SMNVEV (reference sequence). Trimming removed 4 bases at V and 3 bases at J, with 27 bases between. The CDR3 DNA is TGTGCCAGCAGTTCTCTCCGCCCTCGACAGGAGGCGGTGGCTAATGAAAAACTGTTTTTT. Encoded protein: CASSSLRPRQEAVANEKLFF.

This clone is a singleton in its sample. This chain links TRBV5-1 with TRBJ1-6, with D possibly being TRBD1 (6 bases). Trimming shortened V by 2 bases and J by 8 bases, and 17 bases separated the two germline ends. The CDR3 totals 16 residues. CDR1 is SGHRS, CDR2 YFSETQ, per germline. CDR3 DNA sequence: TGCGCCAGCAGCTTAGACGGACAGCTCATGGATTCACCCCTCCACTTT. It is translated as CASSLDGQLMDSPLHF.

Comments on this clone: One junction end disagrees with the germline gene, perhaps due to a read error. CDR3 loop: CASSESPREAQYF. In nucleotides, the CDR3 is TGTGCCAGCTCGGAAAGTCCAAGAGAGGCCCAGTACTTC. The chain has TRBV9 and TRBJ2-5; unclear D gene. Germline V gene data show CDR1 as SGDLS and CDR2 as YYNGEE. CDR3 length: 13 residues.

The chain's CDR3 is CASSPRGDGYTF. The DNA for the CDR3 is TGTGCCAGCTCACCTCGGGGGGATGGCTACACCTTC. V gene TRBV18 combines with J gene TRBJ1-2, with D maybe TRBD1 (5 bases). The germline CDR1 and CDR2 sequences are KGHSH and LQKENI. V lost 3 bases to trimming and J lost 6 bases, with 8 bases between them. The CDR3 is 12 amino acids.

The V and J genes are TRBV28 and TRBJ1-6; weak D call: TRBD1 (6 bases). Trimming removed 9 bases from V and 7 bases from J, with 16 bases in between. Germline-derived CDR1 and CDR2 are MDHEN and SYDVKM. The CDR3 is made up of 14 amino acids. The CDR3 DNA sequence: TGTGCCAGTAGAACAGGGCCCCGGAATTCACCCCTCCACTTT. This translates into CASRTGPRNSPLHF.

This clone was picked up a small number of times. The CDR3 DNA reads TGTGCCAGCAGCTCACAGGGGTCCCGGGGTGAGACCCAGTACTTC. Translation gives CASSSQGSRGETQYF. The chain uses TRBV7-9 and TRBJ2-5; 7 nucleotides agree with TRBD1. The germline gives CDR1 SEHNR, CDR2 FQNEAQ (reference sequence). The trim removed 4 bases at V and 5 bases at J, leaving 10 bases unmatched. The CDR3 sequence is 15 residues long.

The V gene is TRBV19, the J gene TRBJ2-1; TRBD2 matches 10 bases. The junction had 24 bases not matched to a gene; V was cut back by 6 bases and J by 4 bases. Germline V lookup: CDR1 LNHDA, CDR2 SQIVND (reference sequence). This CDR3 is 21 amino acids long. Here the CDR3 reads CASSHQFAGLAIGGGYNEQFF. The CDR3 region has the DNA TGTGCCAGTAGCCACCAGTTTGCGGGACTAGCGATTGGAGGGGGTTACAATGAGCAGTTCTTC.

The V gene is TRBV28, the J gene TRBJ1-4, with a possible D match to TRBD1 (6 bases). Germline values: CDR1 MDHEN, CDR2 SYDVKM. The V gene lost 7 bases and the J gene lost 4 bases, with 13 bases spanning the gap. The CDR3 spans 14 residues. The CDR3 protein is CASTATGLNEKLFF. The DNA of the CDR3 is TGTGCCAGCACTGCGACAGGCCTTAATGAAAAACTGTTTTTT.

The rearrangement links TRBV5-8 to TRBJ2-3; unclear D gene. This CDR3 spans 12 amino acids. V was pared by 1 base and J by 5 bases, with 5 bases between. Germline V gene lookup returns CDR1 SGHTS and CDR2 YDEGEE. The CDR3 protein is CASSLRRDTQYF. The CDR3 DNA sequence: TGTGCCAGCAGCTTGCGGAGAGATACGCAGTATTTT.

This clone appeared a few times. The J gene is TRBJ2-5, the V gene TRBV27; 8 nucleotides match TRBD2. Trimming cost V 4 bases and J 1 base; bases outside gene matches: 5. Per germline, CDR1 MNHEY and CDR2 SMNVEV (reference sequence). The length of the CDR3 is 15 residues. Written as DNA, the CDR3 is TGTGCCAGCAGTTCCCTGACTAGCGTCCAAGAGACCCAGTACTTC. It translates to CASSSLTSVQETQYF.

The J gene is TRBJ1-1, the V gene TRBV28; possibly TRBD1 for D (5 bases). Deletions cut 5 bases from V and 1 base from J, with 14 bases between. The CDR3 is 15 residues long. From germline, CDR1 is MDHEN and CDR2 SYDVKM. The CDR3 region has the DNA TGTGCCAGCAGTATGGGGGGAGCGAAGAACACTGAAGCTTTCTTT. Amino acids: CASSMGGAKNTEAFF.

The chain links TRBV11-3 to TRBJ2-3; 7 bases match TRBD1. This CDR3 comprises 14 residues. Trimming cost V 3 bases and J 2 bases; bases outside gene matches: 2. CDR1 is SGHNT, CDR2 YENEEA, per germline. This CDR3 reads CASSLTGYTDTQYF. In DNA form, the CDR3 reads TGTGCCAGCAGCTTGACAGGGTACACAGATACGCAGTATTTT.

The rearrangement links TRBV5-4 to TRBJ2-1; 10 bases are shared with TRBD2. The CDR3 runs to 20 residues. Germline V gene data show CDR1 as SGHNT and CDR2 as YYREEE (reference sequence). Trimming at V came to 3 bases and at J to 0 bases, leaving 15 bases not matched to a gene. CDR3 residues: CASSSHGLAGVPSSYNEQFF. The CDR3 DNA reads as TGTGCCAGCAGCTCCCATGGGCTAGCGGGAGTCCCGAGCTCCTACAATGAGCAGTTCTTC.